Listed below are T cell receptor beta chains from one sample, sequenced in a study of T cells in Graves' hyperthyroidism and ophthalmopathy. One entry per CDR3 protein results from TCRdb running MiXCR on the multiplex PCR reads. The sample includes hundreds of thousands of distinct CDR3 sequences, 14% seen only once; the top ten take about a tenth. Specimen: blood. These receptor sequences come from a woman younger than 30 with Graves' hyperthyroidism. CDR3s include the opening cysteine and the closing phenylalanine or tryptophan. A D gene is named only where the DNA matches it firmly. Expanded clones are given a class, and other clones once, few, many or no size at all.

>TRBD1|TRBJ2-7|few|TRBV9
TGTGCCAGCAGCCCTACGTGGGACAGCACCTACGAGCAGTACTTC
CASSPTWDSTYEQYF
>.|TRBJ1-1|many|TRBV5-1
TGCGCCAGCAGCTCCGTGGCCCAGAACACTGAAGCTTTCTTT
CASSSVAQNTEAFF
>.|TRBJ2-3|many|TRBV7-9
TGTGCCAGCAGCTTTTCCGTGGTGCCAGATACGCAGTATTTT
CASSFSVVPDTQYF
>.|TRBJ2-1|few|TRBV27
TGTGCCAGCAGTATCCCGACAGCTAGTTACAATGAGCAGTTCTTC
CASSIPTASYNEQFF
>.|TRBJ2-7|many|TRBV20-1
TGCAGTGCTCGGCCCGGAACCTACGAGCAGTACTTC
CSARPGTYEQYF
>TRBD1|TRBJ2-5|many|TRBV28
TGTGCCAGCAGGTCCGGGACAGGCAAATCTCGGACCCAGTACTTC
CASRSGTGKSRTQYF
>TRBD2|TRBJ2-1|few|TRBV20-1
TGCAGTGGAAAGCGGGACTACAATGAGCAGTTCTTC
CSGKRDYNEQFF
>TRBD1|TRBJ1-2|few|TRBV18
TGTGCCAGCTCACCGGGCAGGGGGACGGCCTATGGCTACACCTTC
CASSPGRGTAYGYTF
>.|TRBJ1-2|few|TRBV6-5
TGTGCCAGCAGTTACTCGATGGGCTCCCAGTCCTTC
CASSYSMGSQSF
>.|TRBJ2-1|.|TRBV6-1
TGTGCCAGCAACGACTCAGGCAATGAGCAGTTCTTC
CASNDSGNEQFF
>TRBD1|TRBJ2-7|.|TRBV4-1
TGCGCCAGCAGCCCACTGGTGGGGACAGGGACCTACGAGCAGTACTTC
CASSPLVGTGTYEQYF
>TRBD2|TRBJ2-1|few|TRBV19
TGTGCCAGTAGTGCGAGCGGGAACTCCTACAATGAGCAGTTCTTC
CASSASGNSYNEQFF
>.|TRBJ2-7|.|TRBV6-2/TRBV6-3
TGTGCCAGCAGTTACCGGAAGTCTAGCGACCTAAGATCGGAGCAGTACTTC
CASSYRKSSDLRSEQYF
>TRBD2|TRBJ2-4|few|TRBV12-3/TRBV12-4
TGTGCCAGCAGGGGCCCAGCGGGAGGCCTAGCCAAAAACATTCAGTACTTC
CASRGPAGGLAKNIQYF
>.|TRBJ1-1|many|TRBV13
TGTGCCAGCAGCTTAGGCAGGTTTAGGGGGGCCTCGAACACTGAAGCTTTCTTT
CASSLGRFRGASNTEAFF
>.|TRBJ1-2|.|TRBV13
TGTGCCAGCAGCTTAGTAACTTTCCAGGGACCCAACTATGGCTACACCTTC
CASSLVTFQGPNYGYTF
>.|TRBJ2-7|many|TRBV4-2
TGTGCCAGCAGCCAAGATTGGTTGCGGGAAACCTCCTACGAGCAGTACTTC
CASSQDWLRETSYEQYF
>.|TRBJ2-4|.|TRBV7-9
TGTGCCAGCAGCTTACGGGGCACCAAAAACATTCAGTACTTC
CASSLRGTKNIQYF
>TRBD2|TRBJ2-3|.|TRBV7-9
TGTGCCAGCAGCTTAGAACTAGCGGGAGTACTAACCGATACGCAGTATTTT
CASSLELAGVLTDTQYF
>.|TRBJ2-7|.|TRBV28
TGTGCCAGCCGCCGGGGACCCCATTACGAGCAGTACTTC
CASRRGPHYEQYF
>TRBD1|TRBJ1-1|few|TRBV7-9
TGTGCCAGCAGCTTCTCTCGGACAGGGCGGACTGAAGCTTTCTTT
CASSFSRTGRTEAFF
>TRBD2|TRBJ2-5|.|TRBV20-1
TGCAGTGCTAGAGAACCGGGACTAGCGGGAACGAACCAAGAGACCCAGTACTTC
CSAREPGLAGTNQETQYF
>TRBD1|TRBJ2-3|.|TRBV29-1
TGCAGCGTGAGGCCCGGGACAGGAACAGATACGCAGTATTTT
CSVRPGTGTDTQYF
>.|TRBJ1-1|.|TRBV20-1
TGCAGTGCTAGAGGGGACGTTTCAAGACCTATTGAAGCTTTCTTT
CSARGDVSRPIEAFF
>TRBD1|TRBJ1-4|few|TRBV12-5
TGTGCTAGTGGTCCCCAAACAGGGGGGGGTGAAAAACTGTTTTTT
CASGPQTGGGEKLFF
>TRBD2|TRBJ2-7|many|TRBV28
TGTGCCAGCAGTCCAATTCCCAGCGGGAGTCTCTACGAGCAGTACTTC
CASSPIPSGSLYEQYF
>.|TRBJ2-5|few|TRBV20-1
TGCAGTGCTAGTGTGGCCCCAAGGGAGACCCAGTACTTC
CSASVAPRETQYF
>TRBD1|TRBJ2-2|.|TRBV28
TGTGCCAGCACCGCCTGGACAGGGAATTACACCGGGGAGCTGTTTTTT
CASTAWTGNYTGELFF
>.|TRBJ1-5|few|TRBV7-2
TGTGCCAGCAGCTTTCCCCCCGCTGGCAGGGGAGTGGATCAGCCCCAGCATTTT
CASSFPPAGRGVDQPQHF
>TRBD1|TRBJ1-2|many|TRBV11-2
TGTGCCAGCGTAGGGGGGGCAGGGGGCAACTATGGCTACACCTTC
CASVGGAGGNYGYTF
>.|TRBJ2-1|.|TRBV27
TGTGCCAGCAGTTTAACCTGGGACTTATACAATGAGCAGTTCTTC
CASSLTWDLYNEQFF
>.|TRBJ2-3|.|TRBV6-1
TGTGCCAGCAGCCCTAGTTCTACGCAGTATTTT
CASSPSSTQYF
>TRBD2|TRBJ2-7|.|TRBV11-2
TGTGCCAGCAGCTCTTTAGCGGGATTCTACTACGAGCAGTACTTC
CASSSLAGFYYEQYF
>TRBD1|TRBJ1-5|few|TRBV30
TGTGCCAGTAGGAGGGACAGGGAAAATCAGCCCCAGCATTTT
CASRRDRENQPQHF
>.|TRBJ1-5|.|TRBV5-6
TGTGCCAGCAGCTTGAACGGCTTGGGGAATCAGCCCCAGCATTTT
CASSLNGLGNQPQHF
>TRBD1|TRBJ1-5|.|TRBV19
TGTGCCAGCAGACCGGGACAGAGAAATCAGCCCCAGCATTTT
CASRPGQRNQPQHF
>.|TRBJ2-1|many|TRBV12-3/TRBV12-4
TGTGCCAGCAGAAAGACAGACGGGCTAAACAATGAGCAGTTCTTC
CASRKTDGLNNEQFF
>.|TRBJ2-7|few|TRBV29-1
TGCAGCGTTGAAGAGGAGGGAACGTTATACGAGCAGTACTTC
CSVEEEGTLYEQYF
>.|TRBJ1-6|many|TRBV28
TGTGCCAGCAGTTTAGTCAGGGGTCGATACAATAATTCACCCCTCCACTTT
CASSLVRGRYNNSPLHF
>.|TRBJ2-5|few|TRBV6-1
TGTGCCGTCAAAGGCGGCAGGCAAGAGACCCAGTACTTC
CAVKGGRQETQYF
>.|TRBJ1-1|many|TRBV7-9
TGTGCCAGCAGCTTAATTGGTGTGCGCACTGAAGCTTTCTTT
CASSLIGVRTEAFF
>.|TRBJ2-7|.|TRBV27
TGTGCCAGCAGTTTAAGTATCGGGAATGGGCAGTACTTC
CASSLSIGNGQYF
>.|TRBJ2-5|.|TRBV30
TGTGCCTGGAGTGTCGACGGGGGCGCGGAGACCCAGTACTTC
CAWSVDGGAETQYF
>.|TRBJ1-4|.|TRBV25-1
TGTGCCAGCAGTGGCCGGGACGGCTCTGAAAAACTGTTTTTT
CASSGRDGSEKLFF
>TRBD2|TRBJ2-1|few|TRBV12-3/TRBV12-4
TGTGCCAGCAGTCCATCTAGCGGGTCAATGATTCAGCAGTTCTTC
CASSPSSGSMIQQFF
>.|TRBJ2-4|many|TRBV7-3
TGTGCCAGCTCCCCAGGCCCCTACAAAAACATTCAGTACTTC
CASSPGPYKNIQYF
>TRBD1|TRBJ1-5|many|TRBV18
TGTGCCAGCTCACTGTGGGACAGGGGGCTAGGGCAGCCCCAGCATTTT
CASSLWDRGLGQPQHF
>.|TRBJ2-3|many|TRBV27
TGTGCCAGCAGTCTAACAGGGTCAGATACGCAGTATTTT
CASSLTGSDTQYF
>.|TRBJ1-4|.|TRBV27
TGTGCCACCAAAGCGGACAATATTTCCCCTCGACTGTTTTTT
CATKADNISPRLFF
>.|TRBJ2-3|many|TRBV11-2
TGTGCCAGCAGCTTAGAGCCAGCGAGCACAGATACGCAGTATTTT
CASSLEPASTDTQYF
>.|TRBJ2-7|few|TRBV28
TGTGCCATTAACGAAGTAGGTTCCCCCTACGAGCAGTACTTC
CAINEVGSPYEQYF
>.|TRBJ2-2|.|TRBV11-1
TGTGCCAGCAGCTTAGGGGGCAGCTTCGTGAACACCGGGGAGCTGTTTTTT
CASSLGGSFVNTGELFF
>.|TRBJ2-7|few|TRBV3-1
TGTGCCAGCAGCCGAACCAGTCTCGGTGGCTTTTACGAGCAGTACTTC
CASSRTSLGGFYEQYF
>.|TRBJ1-2|many|TRBV27
TGTGCCAGCAGTTTATGGAACGGGTTCGGCTACACCTTC
CASSLWNGFGYTF
>.|TRBJ1-6|many|TRBV7-9
TGTGCCAGCAGCTTAGATGGGAAACCTAATTCACCCCTCCACTTT
CASSLDGKPNSPLHF
>TRBD2|TRBJ2-2|few|TRBV7-2
TGTGCCAGCAGCCGGGGTCATTTAGCGGGAGCCGGGGAGCTGTTTTTT
CASSRGHLAGAGELFF
>TRBD1|TRBJ1-1|many|TRBV28
TGTGCCAGCAGGCCCGACAGGGCCGGGAAAGCTTTCTTT
CASRPDRAGKAFF
>TRBD1|TRBJ1-6|.|TRBV3-1
TGTGCCGGCAGCCAAACGGCAGGGGGTGTTTATTCACCCCTCCACTTT
CAGSQTAGGVYSPLHF
>.|TRBJ2-1|many|TRBV11-3
TGTGCCAGCGGCCAGGTCCTACGAGATTGGTACAATGAGCAGTTCTTC
CASGQVLRDWYNEQFF
>.|TRBJ2-1|many|TRBV6-1
TGTGCCAGCAGTCCCTCAGCGGCAGGGCTAAATGAGCAGTTCTTC
CASSPSAAGLNEQFF